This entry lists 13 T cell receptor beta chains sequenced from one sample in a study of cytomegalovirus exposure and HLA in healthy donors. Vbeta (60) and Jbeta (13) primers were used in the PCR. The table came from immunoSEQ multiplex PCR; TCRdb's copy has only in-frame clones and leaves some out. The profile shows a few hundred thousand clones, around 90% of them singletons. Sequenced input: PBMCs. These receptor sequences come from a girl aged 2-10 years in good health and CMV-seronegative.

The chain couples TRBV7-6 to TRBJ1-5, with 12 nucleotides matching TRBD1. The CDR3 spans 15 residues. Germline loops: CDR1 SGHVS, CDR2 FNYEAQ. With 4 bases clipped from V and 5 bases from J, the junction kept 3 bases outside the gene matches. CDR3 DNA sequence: TGTGCCAGCAGCTCCGGGACAGGGGGCGATCAGCCCCAGCATTTT. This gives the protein CASSSGTGGDQPQHF. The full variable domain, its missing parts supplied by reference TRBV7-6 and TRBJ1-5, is GAGVSQSPRYKVTKRGQDVALRCDPISGHVSLYWYRQALGQGPEFLTYFNYEAQQDKSGLPNDRFSAERPEGSISTLTIQRTEQRDSAMYRCASSSGTGGDQPQHFGDGTRLSIL.

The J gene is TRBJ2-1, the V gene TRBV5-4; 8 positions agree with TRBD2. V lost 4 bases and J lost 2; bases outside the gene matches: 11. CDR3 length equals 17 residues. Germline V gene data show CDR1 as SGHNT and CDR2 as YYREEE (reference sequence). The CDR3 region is CASSRAAGAIAYNEQFF. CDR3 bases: TGTGCCAGCAGCCGAGCAGCGGGGGCTATAGCCTACAATGAGCAGTTCTTC.

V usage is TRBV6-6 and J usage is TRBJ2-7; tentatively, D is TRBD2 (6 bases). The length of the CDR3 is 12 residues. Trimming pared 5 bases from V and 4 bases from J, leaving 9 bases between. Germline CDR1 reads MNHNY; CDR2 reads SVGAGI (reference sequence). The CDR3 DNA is TGTGCCAGCAGTCCCCGGGGGTACGAGCAGTACTTC. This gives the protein CASSPRGYEQYF.

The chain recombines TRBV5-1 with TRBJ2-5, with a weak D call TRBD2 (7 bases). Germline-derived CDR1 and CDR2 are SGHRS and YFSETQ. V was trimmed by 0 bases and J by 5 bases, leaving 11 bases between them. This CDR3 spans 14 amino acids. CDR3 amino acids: CASSLGEGGETQYF. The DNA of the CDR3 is TGCGCCAGCAGCTTGGGGGAGGGGGGCGAGACCCAGTACTTC.

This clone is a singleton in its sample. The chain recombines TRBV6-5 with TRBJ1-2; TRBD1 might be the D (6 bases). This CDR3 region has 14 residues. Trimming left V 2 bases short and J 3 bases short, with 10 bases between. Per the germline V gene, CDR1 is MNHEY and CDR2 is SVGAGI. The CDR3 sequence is CASSYGGRDYGYTF. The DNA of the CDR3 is TGTGCCAGCAGTTACGGGGGCAGAGACTATGGCTACACCTTC.

This CDR3 is CASSQGQGSYGYTF. CDR3 in DNA: TGTGCCAGCAGCCAGGGACAGGGGAGTTATGGCTACACCTTC. The V gene is TRBV7-9, the J gene TRBJ1-2, with 10 nucleotides matching TRBD1. Germline V lookup: CDR1 SEHNR, CDR2 FQNEAQ (reference sequence). The CDR3 extends over 14 amino acids. J lost 5 bases, V lost 5 bases, and 5 bases had no gene match.

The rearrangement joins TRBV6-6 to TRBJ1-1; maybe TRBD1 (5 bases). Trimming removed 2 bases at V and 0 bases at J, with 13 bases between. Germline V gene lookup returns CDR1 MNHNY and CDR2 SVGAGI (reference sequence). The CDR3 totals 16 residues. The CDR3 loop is CASSYPKGFLNTEAFF. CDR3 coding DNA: TGTGCCAGCAGTTACCCGAAGGGGTTCCTGAACACTGAAGCTTTCTTT.

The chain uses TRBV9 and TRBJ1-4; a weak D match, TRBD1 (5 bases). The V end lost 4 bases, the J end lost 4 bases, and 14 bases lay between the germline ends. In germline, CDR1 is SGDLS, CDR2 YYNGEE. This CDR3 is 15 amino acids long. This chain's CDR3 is CASSPLGQGNEKLFF. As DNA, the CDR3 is TGTGCCAGCAGCCCCCTGGGGCAGGGTAATGAAAAACTGTTTTTT.

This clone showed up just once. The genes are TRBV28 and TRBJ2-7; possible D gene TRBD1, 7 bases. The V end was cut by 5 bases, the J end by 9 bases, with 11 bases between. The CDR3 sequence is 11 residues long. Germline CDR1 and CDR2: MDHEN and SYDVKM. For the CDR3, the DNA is TGTGCCAGCAGTCCAGGGGGAGGGCAGTACTTC. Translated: CASSPGGGQYF.

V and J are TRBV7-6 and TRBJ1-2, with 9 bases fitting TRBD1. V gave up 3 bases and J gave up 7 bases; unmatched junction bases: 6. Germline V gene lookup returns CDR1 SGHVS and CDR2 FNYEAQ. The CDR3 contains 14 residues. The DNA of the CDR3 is TGTGCCAGCAGCTTGGGACAGGGAGATGGTGGCTACACCTTC. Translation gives CASSLGQGDGGYTF.

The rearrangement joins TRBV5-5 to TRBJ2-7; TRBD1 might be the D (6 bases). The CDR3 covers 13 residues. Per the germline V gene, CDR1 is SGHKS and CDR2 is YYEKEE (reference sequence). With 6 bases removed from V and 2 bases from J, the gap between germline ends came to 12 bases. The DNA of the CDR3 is TGTGCCAGCACCAACCAGGGGACCTACGAGCAGTACTTC. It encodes CASTNQGTYEQYF.

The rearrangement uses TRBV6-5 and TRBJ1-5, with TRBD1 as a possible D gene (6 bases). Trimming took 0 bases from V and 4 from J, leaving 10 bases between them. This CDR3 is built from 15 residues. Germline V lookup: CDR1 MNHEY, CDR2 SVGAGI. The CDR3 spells CASSYSSGTNQPQHF. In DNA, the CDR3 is TGTGCCAGCAGTTACTCGTCGGGGACAAATCAGCCCCAGCATTTT.

CDR3 residues: CAWDREQNTEAFF. CDR3 DNA sequence: TGTGCCTGGGACAGGGAGCAGAACACTGAAGCTTTCTTT. The chain has TRBV30 and TRBJ1-1; the match to TRBD1 covers 7 bases. The CDR3 has 13 residues. Trimming took 5 bases from V and 1 from J; bases not matched to a gene: 4. Germline lookup yields CDR1 GTSNPN and CDR2 SVGIG (reference sequence).